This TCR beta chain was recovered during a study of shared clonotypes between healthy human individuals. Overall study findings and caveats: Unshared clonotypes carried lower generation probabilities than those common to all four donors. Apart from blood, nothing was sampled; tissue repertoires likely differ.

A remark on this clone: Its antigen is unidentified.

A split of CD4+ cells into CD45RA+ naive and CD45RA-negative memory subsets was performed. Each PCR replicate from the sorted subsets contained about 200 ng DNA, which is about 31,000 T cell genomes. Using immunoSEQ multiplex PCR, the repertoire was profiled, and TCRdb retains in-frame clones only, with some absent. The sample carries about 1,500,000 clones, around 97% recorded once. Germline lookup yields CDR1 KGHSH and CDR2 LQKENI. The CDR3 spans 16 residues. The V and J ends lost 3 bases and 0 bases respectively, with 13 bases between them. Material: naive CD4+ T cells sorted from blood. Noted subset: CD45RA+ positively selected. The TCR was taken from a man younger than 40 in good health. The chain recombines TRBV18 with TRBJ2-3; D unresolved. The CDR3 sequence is CASSPVQPTSTDTQYF. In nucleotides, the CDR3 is TGTGCCAGCTCACCCGTCCAGCCCACTAGCACAGATACGCAGTATTTT. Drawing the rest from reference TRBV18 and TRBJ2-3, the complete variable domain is NAGVMQNPRHLVRRRGQEARLRCSPMKGHSHVYWYRQLPEEGLKFMVYLQKENIIDESGMPKERFSAEFPKEGPSILRIQQVVRGDSAAYFCASSPVQPTSTDTQYFGPGTRLTVL.